This paragraph reports one TCR beta chain. These data belong to a study of blood T cell repertoires in COVID-19. Study details: Sites across the United States, Italy and Spain contributed samples from acute and convalescent COVID-19. T cells, B-cell-depleted T cells, or PBMCs supplied cDNA or gDNA.

In the original processing: Estimation of nucleated cell counts relied on the amplification of reference gene primers. Libraries were prepared by immunoSEQ multiplex PCR; TCRdb keeps only in-frame clonotypes and omits some of them. That table furnishes V, J and clone size, whereas the DNA furnished D and trimming. The profile shows over 85,000 clones, about 85% of them singletons. V shed 0 bases and J 7 bases; nucleotides not matched to a gene: 8. Germline V gene data show CDR1 as LGHNA and CDR2 as YNFKEQ. CDR3 length: 17 amino acids. The TCR was taken from a woman aged 50 to 65 with COVID-19, enrolled during active disease. The chain has TRBV4-2 and TRBJ2-2; TRBD1 matches at 10 bases. Specimen: peripheral blood. The CDR3: CASSQELGQGVFGELFF. The DNA for the CDR3 is TGTGCCAGCAGCCAAGAACTAGGACAGGGGGTGTTCGGGGAGCTGTTTTTT.